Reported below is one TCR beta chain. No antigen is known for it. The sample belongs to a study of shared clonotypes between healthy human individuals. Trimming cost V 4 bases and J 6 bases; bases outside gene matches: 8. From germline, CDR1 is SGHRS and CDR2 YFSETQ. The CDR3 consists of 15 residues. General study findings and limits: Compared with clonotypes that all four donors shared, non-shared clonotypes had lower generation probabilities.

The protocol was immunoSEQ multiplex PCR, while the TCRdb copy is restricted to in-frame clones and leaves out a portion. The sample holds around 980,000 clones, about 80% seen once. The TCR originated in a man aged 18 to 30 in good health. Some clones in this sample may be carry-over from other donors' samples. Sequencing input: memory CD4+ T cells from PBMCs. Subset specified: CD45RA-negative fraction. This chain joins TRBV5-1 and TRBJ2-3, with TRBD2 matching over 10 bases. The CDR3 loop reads CASSHQRGGLDTQYF. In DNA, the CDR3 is TGCGCCAGCAGCCACCAGCGGGGGGGTTTGGATACGCAGTATTTT.